This record concerns one T cell receptor beta chain sequence. The protocol was immunoSEQ multiplex PCR, while the TCRdb copy is restricted to in-frame clones and leaves out a portion. The sample lists tens of thousands of clones, about 91% occurring once. This entry is derived from a study of technical replicates of blood from a handful of donors. With 7 bases clipped from V and 3 bases from J, the junction kept 8 bases outside the gene matches. Germline CDR1 and CDR2: SGHRS and YFSETQ. The CDR3 is made up of 14 amino acids. The source of this sequence is a human donor in good health. This sequence joins TRBV5-1 and TRBJ2-5; TRBD2 agrees at 8 bases. The specimen sequenced was T cells isolated from PBMCs. Here the CDR3 DNA reads TGCGCCAGCGAAGCGGGGGTCTTTAAAGAGACCCAGTACTTC. Protein sequence: CASEAGVFKETQYF. Full variable domain (missing parts from reference TRBV5-1 and TRBJ2-5): KAGVTQTPRYLIKTRGQQVTLSCSPISGHRSVSWYQQTPGQGLQFLFEYFSETQRNKGNFPGRFSGRQFSNSRSEMNVSTLELGDSALYLCASEAGVFKETQYFGPGTRLLVL.